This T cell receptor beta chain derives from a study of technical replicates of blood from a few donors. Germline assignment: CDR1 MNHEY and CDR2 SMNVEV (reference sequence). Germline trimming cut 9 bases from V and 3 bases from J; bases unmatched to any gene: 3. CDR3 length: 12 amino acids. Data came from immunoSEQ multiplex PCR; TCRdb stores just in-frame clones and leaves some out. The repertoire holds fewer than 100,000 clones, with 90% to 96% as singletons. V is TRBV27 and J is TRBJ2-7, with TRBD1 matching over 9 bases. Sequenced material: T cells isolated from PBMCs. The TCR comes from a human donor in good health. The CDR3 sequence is CASGDRVYEQYF. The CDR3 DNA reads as TGTGCCAGTGGGGACAGGGTCTACGAGCAGTACTTC.